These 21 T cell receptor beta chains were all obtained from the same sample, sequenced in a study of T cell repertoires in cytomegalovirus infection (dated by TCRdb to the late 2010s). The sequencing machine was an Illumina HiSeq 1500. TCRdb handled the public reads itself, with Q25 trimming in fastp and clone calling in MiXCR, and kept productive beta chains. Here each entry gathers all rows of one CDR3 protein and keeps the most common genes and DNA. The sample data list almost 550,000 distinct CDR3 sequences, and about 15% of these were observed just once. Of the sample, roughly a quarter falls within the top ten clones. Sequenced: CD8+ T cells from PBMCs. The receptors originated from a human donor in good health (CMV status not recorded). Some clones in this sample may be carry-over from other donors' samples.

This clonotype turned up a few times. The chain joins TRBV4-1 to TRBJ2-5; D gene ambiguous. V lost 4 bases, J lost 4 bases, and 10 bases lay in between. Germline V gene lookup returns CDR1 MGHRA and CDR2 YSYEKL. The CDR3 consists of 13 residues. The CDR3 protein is CASSPARLETQYF. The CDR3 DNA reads TGCGCCAGCAGCCCCGCGCGGCTAGAGACCCAGTACTTC.

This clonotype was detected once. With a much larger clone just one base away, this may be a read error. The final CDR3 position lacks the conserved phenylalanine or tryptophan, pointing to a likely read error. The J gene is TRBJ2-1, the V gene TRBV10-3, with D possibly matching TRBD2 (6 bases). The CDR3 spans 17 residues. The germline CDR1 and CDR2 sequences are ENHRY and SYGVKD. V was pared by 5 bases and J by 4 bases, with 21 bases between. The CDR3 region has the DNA TGTGCCATCAGTCCTGAGTCTAGACTAGAGTTTTACAATGAGCAGTTCTTA. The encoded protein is CAISPESRLEFYNEQFL.

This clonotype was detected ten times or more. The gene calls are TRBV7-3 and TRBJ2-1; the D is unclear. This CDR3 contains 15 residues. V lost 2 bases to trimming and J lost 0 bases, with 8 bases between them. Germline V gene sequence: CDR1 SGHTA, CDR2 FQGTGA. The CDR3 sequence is CASSLVASSYNEQFF. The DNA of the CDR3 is TGTGCCAGCAGCTTAGTCGCGAGCTCCTACAATGAGCAGTTCTTC.

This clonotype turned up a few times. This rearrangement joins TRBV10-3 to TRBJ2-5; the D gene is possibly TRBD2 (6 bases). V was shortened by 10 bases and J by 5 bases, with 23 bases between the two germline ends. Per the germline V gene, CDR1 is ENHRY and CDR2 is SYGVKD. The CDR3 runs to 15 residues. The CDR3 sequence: CATRSPRGIDETQYF. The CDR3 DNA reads TGTGCCACGCGTTCCCCGCGGGGAATTGACGAGACCCAGTACTTC.

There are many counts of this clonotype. CDR3 nucleotide sequence: TGTGCCAGCAGCTCCTTCCCCCTCTACGAGCAGTACTTC. It is translated as CASSSFPLYEQYF. The chain employs TRBV7-6 and TRBJ2-7; D is uncertain. CDR1 is SGHVS and CDR2 is FNYEAQ in the germline V gene. The CDR3 sequence is 13 residues long. The V end was cut by 4 bases, the J end by 3 bases, with 10 bases between.

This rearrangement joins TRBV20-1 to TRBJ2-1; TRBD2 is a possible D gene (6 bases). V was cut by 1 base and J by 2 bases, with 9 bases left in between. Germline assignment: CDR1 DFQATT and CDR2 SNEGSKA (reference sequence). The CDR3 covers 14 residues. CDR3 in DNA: TGCAGTGCTAGAGGACTAGTCGCCTACAATGAGCAGTTCTTC. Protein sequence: CSARGLVAYNEQFF.

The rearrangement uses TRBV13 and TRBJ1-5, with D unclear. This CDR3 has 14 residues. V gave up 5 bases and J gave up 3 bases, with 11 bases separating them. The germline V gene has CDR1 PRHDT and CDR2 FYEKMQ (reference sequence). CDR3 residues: CASSPRGFNQPQHF. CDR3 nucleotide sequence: TGTGCCAGCAGCCCGAGAGGGTTCAATCAGCCCCAGCATTTT. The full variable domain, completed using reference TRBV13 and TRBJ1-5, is AAGVIQSPRHLIKEKRETATLKCYPIPRHDTVYWYQQGPGQDPQFLISFYEKMQSDKGSIPDRFSAQQFSDYHSELNMSSLELGDSALYFCASSPRGFNQPQHFGDGTRLSIL.

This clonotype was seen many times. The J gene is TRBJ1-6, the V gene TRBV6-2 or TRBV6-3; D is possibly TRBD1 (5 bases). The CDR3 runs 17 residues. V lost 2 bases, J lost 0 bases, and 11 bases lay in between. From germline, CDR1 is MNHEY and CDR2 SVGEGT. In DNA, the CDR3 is TGTGCCAGCAGTTACAAGGGGTTGAGCTCCTATAATTCACCCCTCCACTTT. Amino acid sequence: CASSYKGLSSYNSPLHF.

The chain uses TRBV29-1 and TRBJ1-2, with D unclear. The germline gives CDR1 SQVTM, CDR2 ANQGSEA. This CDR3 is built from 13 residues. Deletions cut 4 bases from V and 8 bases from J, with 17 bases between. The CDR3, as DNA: TGCAGCGTTGTCGACGAAGGAGTAGGGGGCTACACCTTC. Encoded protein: CSVVDEGVGGYTF.

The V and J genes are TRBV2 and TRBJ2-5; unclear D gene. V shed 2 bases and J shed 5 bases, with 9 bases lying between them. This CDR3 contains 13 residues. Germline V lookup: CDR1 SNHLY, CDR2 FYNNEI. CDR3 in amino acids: CASSEQESETQYF. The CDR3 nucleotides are TGTGCCAGCAGTGAACAGGAGAGCGAGACCCAGTACTTC. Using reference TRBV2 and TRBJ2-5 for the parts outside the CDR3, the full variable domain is EPEVTQTPSHQVTQMGQEVILRCVPISNHLYFYWYRQILGQKVEFLVSFYNNEISEKSEIFDDQFSVERPDGSNFTLKIRSTKLEDSAMYFCASSEQESETQYFGPGTRLLVL.

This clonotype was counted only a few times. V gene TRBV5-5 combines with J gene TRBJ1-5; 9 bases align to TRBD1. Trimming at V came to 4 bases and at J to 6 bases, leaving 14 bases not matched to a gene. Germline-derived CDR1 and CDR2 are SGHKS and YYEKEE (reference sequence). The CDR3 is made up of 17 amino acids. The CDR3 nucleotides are TGTGCCAGCAGCCGATACTCCGGGACAGGGATGACTCAGCCCCAGCATTTT. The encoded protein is CASSRYSGTGMTQPQHF.

CDR3 residues: CASSSSGSNEQYF. The CDR3 DNA sequence: TGTGCCAGCAGCTCCAGCGGGAGCAACGAGCAGTACTTC. The chain combines TRBV5-4 with TRBJ2-7, with 8 positions matching TRBD2. The ends lost 3 bases at V and 5 bases at J; junction bases unmatched: 4. The CDR3 loop spans 13 amino acids. The germline V gene has CDR1 SGHNT and CDR2 YYREEE (reference sequence). Together with reference TRBV5-4 and TRBJ2-7, the CDR3 gives the full variable domain: ETGVTQSPTHLIKTRGQQVTLRCSSQSGHNTVSWYQQALGQGPQFIFQYYREEENGRGNFPPRFSGLQFPNYSSELNVNALELDDSALYLCASSSSGSNEQYFGPGTRLTVT.

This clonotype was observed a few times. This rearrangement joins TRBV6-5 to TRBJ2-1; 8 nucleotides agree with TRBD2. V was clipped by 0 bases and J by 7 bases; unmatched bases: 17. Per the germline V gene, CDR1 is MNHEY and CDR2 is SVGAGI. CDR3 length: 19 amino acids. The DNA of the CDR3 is TGTGCCAGCAGTTACTCTGATAGAAGCGGGGGACCTCTTAGGAATGAGCAGTTCTTC. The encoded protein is CASSYSDRSGGPLRNEQFF.

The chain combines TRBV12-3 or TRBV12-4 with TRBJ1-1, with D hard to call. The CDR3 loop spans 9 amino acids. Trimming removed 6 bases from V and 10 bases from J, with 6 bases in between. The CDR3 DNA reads TGTGCCAGCAGAACCCTAGCTTTCTTT. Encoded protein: CASRTLAFF.

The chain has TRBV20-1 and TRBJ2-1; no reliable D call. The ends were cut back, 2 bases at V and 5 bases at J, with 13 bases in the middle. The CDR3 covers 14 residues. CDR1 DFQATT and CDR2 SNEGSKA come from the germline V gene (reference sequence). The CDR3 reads CSARKGFMDNEQFF. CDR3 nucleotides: TGCAGTGCTAGAAAGGGTTTTATGGACAATGAGCAGTTCTTC.

The CDR3: CSAKDPGQLNTEAFF. The CDR3 bases are TGCAGTGCTAAAGACCCGGGACAGCTGAACACTGAAGCTTTCTTT. This chain links TRBV20-1 with TRBJ1-1; 7 bases line up with TRBD1. J gave up 0 bases and V 4 bases, and 8 bases lay outside the gene matches. CDR3 length equals 15 residues. Germline V gene data show CDR1 as DFQATT and CDR2 as SNEGSKA (reference sequence).

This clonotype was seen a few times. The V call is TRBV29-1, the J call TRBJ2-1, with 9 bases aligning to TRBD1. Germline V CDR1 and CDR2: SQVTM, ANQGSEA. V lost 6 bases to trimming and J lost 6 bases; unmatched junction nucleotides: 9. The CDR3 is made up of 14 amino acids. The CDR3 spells CSVVPGQGGNEQFF. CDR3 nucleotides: TGCAGCGTGGTACCGGGACAGGGCGGCAATGAGCAGTTCTTC.

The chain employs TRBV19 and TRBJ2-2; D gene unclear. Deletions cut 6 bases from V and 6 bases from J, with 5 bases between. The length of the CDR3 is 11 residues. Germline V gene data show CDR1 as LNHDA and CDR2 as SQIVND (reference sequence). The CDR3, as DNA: TGTGCCAGTAGACATGCCGGGGAGCTGTTTTTT. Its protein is CASRHAGELFF.

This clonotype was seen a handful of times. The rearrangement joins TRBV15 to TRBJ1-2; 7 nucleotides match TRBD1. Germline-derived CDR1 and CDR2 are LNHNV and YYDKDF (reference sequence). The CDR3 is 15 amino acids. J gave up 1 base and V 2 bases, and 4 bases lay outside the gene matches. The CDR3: CATSRPRDSNYGYTF. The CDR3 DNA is TGTGCCACCAGCAGACCCCGGGACAGTAACTATGGCTACACCTTC.

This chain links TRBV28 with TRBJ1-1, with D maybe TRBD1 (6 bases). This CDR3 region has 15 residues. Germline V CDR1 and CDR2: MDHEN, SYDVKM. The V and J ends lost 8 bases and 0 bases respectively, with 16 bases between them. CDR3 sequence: CASSNYGDMNTEAFF. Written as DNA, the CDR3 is TGTGCCAGCTCTAATTATGGGGACATGAACACTGAAGCTTTCTTT.

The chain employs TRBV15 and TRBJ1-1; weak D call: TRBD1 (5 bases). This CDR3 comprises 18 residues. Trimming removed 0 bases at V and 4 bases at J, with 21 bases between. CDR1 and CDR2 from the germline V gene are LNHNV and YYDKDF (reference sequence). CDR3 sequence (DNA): TGTGCCACCAGCAGAGATGGGCAGGGAAGAGTAGATAGCACTGAAGCTTTCTTT. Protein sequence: CATSRDGQGRVDSTEAFF.